The T cell receptor beta chain described here comes from a study of T cell repertoires in cytomegalovirus infection. On this clonotype: The antigen remains undetermined.

Trimming cost V 2 bases and J 5 bases, with 14 bases left between them. The CDR3 has 15 amino acids. CDR1 and CDR2 (germline): ENHRY, SYGVKD. Study results and limitations: Predominance within the ex vivo response was attributable to HLA-C-restricted CMV-specific TCR beta clonotypes.

TCRdb re-called the reads through MiXCR, storing one row per CDR3 protein. The sample gives 250,000 to 350,000 distinct CDR3 sequences, over 20% of which show up once; approximately 15% is in the top ten. The sequenced sample consisted of PBMCs. This clonotype was sampled from a human donor in good health (CMV status not recorded). Some clones in this sample may be carry-over from other donors' samples. J is TRBJ2-3 and V is TRBV10-3, with D maybe TRBD2 (6 bases). CDR3 sequence: CAISERDSGLDTQYF. The CDR3, as DNA: TGTGCCATCAGTGAGCGTGATAGCGGTCTAGATACGCAGTATTTT.